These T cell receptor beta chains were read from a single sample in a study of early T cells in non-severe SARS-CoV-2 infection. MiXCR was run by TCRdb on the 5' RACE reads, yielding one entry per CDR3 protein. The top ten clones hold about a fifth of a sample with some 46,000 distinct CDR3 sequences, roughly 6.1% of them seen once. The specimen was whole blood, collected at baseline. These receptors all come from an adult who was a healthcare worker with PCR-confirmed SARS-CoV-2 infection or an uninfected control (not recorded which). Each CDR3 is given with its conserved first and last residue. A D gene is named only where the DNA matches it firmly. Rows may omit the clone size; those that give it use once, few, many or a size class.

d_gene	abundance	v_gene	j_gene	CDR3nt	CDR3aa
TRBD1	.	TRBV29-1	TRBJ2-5	TGCAGCGGGGGACAGCCCCAAGAGACCCAGTACTTC	CSGGQPQETQYF
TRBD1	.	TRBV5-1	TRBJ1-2	TGCGCCAGCAGCAGGATGGGACAGGTCTATGGCTACACCTTC	CASSRMGQVYGYTF
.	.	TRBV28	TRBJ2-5	TGTGCCAGCAGTCCTCCCCCGACAGGAGTGACCCAGTACTTC	CASSPPPTGVTQYF
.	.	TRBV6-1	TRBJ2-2	TGTGCCAGCAGTTACCTAGCGAGCGGGGAGCTGTTTTTT	CASSYLASGELFF
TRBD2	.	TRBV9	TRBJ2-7	TGTGCCAGCAGCTTGAAGCGGGAGTCCTACGAGCAGTACTTC	CASSLKRESYEQYF
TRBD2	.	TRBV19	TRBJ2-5	TGTGCCAGTGGCGGGACTAGCTGGGATGAGACCCAGTACTTC	CASGGTSWDETQYF
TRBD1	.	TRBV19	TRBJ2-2	TGTGCCAGTAGTATACTGGGACAGGGGATCTCTGACTCCGGGGAGCTGTTTTTT	CASSILGQGISDSGELFF
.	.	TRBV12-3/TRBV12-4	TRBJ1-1	TGTGCCAGCAGTGGCGTGGGGGTCACTGAAGCTTTCTTT	CASSGVGVTEAFF
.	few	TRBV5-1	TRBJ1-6	TGCGCCAGCGCCGGGACGGATTATTCACCCCTCCACTTT	CASAGTDYSPLHF
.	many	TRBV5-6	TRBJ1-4	TGTGCCAGCAGCTGGGTCGGCGCGGGCACGTTGAGAGAACTGTTTTTT	CASSWVGAGTLRELFF
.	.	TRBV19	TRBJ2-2	TGTGCCAGTGGAGGGCCGGGTAACACCGGGGAGCTGTTTTTT	CASGGPGNTGELFF
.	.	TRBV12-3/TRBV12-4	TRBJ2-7	TGTGCCAGCAGTTTAGGACTGACCACCTACGAGCAGTACTTC	CASSLGLTTYEQYF
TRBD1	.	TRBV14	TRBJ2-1	TGTGCCAGCAGCCAAAAGGTCGGGACAGGCAGTTACAATGAGCAGTTCTTC	CASSQKVGTGSYNEQFF
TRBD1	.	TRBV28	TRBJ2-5	TGTGCCAGCAGTTTACGCACCTGGAAATGGGACAGGGGGCTCCAAGAGACCCAGTACTTC	CASSLRTWKWDRGLQETQYF
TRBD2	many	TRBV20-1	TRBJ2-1	TGCAGTGCTCAGGGACTAGCGGGAGGGCCTTATAATGAGCAGTTCTTC	CSAQGLAGGPYNEQFF
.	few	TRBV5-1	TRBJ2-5	TGCGCCAGCAGCTTGGAACGACAGCAAGAGACCCAGTACTTC	CASSLERQQETQYF
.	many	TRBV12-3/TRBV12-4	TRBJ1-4	TGTGCCAGCAGTTTAGGTGAAAAACTGTTTTTT	CASSLGEKLFF
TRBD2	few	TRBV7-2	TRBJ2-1	TGTGCCAGCAGGGACGGGACTAGCGCCTGGAATGAGCAGTTCTTC	CASRDGTSAWNEQFF
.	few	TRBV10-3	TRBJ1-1	TGTGCCATCAGTGAGTCGAGACAGGCAAACACTGAAGCTTTCTTT	CAISESRQANTEAFF
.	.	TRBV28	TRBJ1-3	TGTGCCAGCAGTCCCTCGACAGGCTCTGGAAACACCATATATTTT	CASSPSTGSGNTIYF
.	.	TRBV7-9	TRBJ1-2	TGTGCCAGCAGCTTATTTCCGGAGAACTATGGCTACACCTTC	CASSLFPENYGYTF
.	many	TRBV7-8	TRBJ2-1	TGTGCCAGCAGCTTATCGGGAAATCGGATTCACAATGAGCAGTTCTTC	CASSLSGNRIHNEQFF
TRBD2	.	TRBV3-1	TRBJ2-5	TGTGCCAGCAGCCGGTCGACTAGCAGCCAAGAGACCCAGTACTTC	CASSRSTSSQETQYF
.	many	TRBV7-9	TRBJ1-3	TGTGCCAGCAGCCGGACGGTTACTGGGGGAAACACCATATATTTT	CASSRTVTGGNTIYF
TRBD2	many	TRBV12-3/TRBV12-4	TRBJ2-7	TGTGCCAGCAGTATCCCGACTAGCGGGACTCACTACGAGCAGTACTTC	CASSIPTSGTHYEQYF
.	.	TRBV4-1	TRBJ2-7	TGCGCCAGCAGCCAAGACCGACAGACCTACGAGCAGTACTTC	CASSQDRQTYEQYF
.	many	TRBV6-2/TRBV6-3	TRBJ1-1	TGTGCCAGCAGCTCGGGACTGAACACTGAAGCTTTCTTT	CASSSGLNTEAFF
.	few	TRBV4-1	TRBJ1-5	TGCGCCAGCAGCCGGGGTTACAATCAGCCCCAGCATTTT	CASSRGYNQPQHF
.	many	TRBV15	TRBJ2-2	TGTGCCACCAGCAGAGATAGGGCAGACGGTGGTGTCACCGGGGAGCTGTTTTTT	CATSRDRADGGVTGELFF
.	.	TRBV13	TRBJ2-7	TGTGCCAGCAGCTTAGGCGAGACAGGCAGCTCCTACGAGCAGTACTTC	CASSLGETGSSYEQYF
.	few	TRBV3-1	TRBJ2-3	TGTGCCAGCAGCCACCGGGCCCCCTCTGGGCGATTCCGGAGAGATACGCAGTATTTT	CASSHRAPSGRFRRDTQYF
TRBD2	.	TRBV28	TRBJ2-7	TGTGCCAGCCCTGGGTGGCGGGAGACCATCGAGCAGTACTTC	CASPGWRETIEQYF
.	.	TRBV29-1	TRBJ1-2	TGCAGCGCCCCAGGTCCCGGAGGCGACTATGGCTACACCTTC	CSAPGPGGDYGYTF
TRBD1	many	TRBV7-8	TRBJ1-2	TGTGCCAGCAGCTTAAAGGGACAGGGGCGATATGGCTACACCTTC	CASSLKGQGRYGYTF
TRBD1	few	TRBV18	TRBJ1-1	TGTGCCAGCTCACCAGTGACAGGGGGCAACCCTGAAGCTTTCTTT	CASSPVTGGNPEAFF
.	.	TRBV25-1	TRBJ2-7	TGTGCCAGCAGTGAGGATCCTGCGTGGGGTTACGAGCAGTACTTC	CASSEDPAWGYEQYF
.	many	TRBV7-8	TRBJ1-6	TGTGCCAGCATCCTCGAGGGGCGCACGAGCTCCTATAATTCACCCCTCCACTTT	CASILEGRTSSYNSPLHF
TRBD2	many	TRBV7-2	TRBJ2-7	TGTGCCAGCAGCTTAGGCGGCAGACTAGCCCCTAGCGAGCAGTACTTC	CASSLGGRLAPSEQYF
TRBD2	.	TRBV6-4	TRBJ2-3	TGTGCCAGCAGTGCGGGCGGGAGTGGCCCAGATACGCAGTATTTT	CASSAGGSGPDTQYF
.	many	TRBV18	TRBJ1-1	TGTGCCAGCTCACCAAGTTCGCCCAGCGAAGCTTTCTTT	CASSPSSPSEAFF
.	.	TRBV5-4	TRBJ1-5	TGTGCCAGCAGCTTTGACACCCAGCCCCAGCATTTT	CASSFDTQPQHF
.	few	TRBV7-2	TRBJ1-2	TGTGCCAGCAGCTTTGTATCCTCGCCTGGGGATGGCTACACCTTC	CASSFVSSPGDGYTF
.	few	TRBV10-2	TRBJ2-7	TGCGCCAGCAGTGAGTATACTTTCCGGCAAAATAACGAGCAGTACTTC	CASSEYTFRQNNEQYF
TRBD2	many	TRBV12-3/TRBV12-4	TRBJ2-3	TGTGCCAGCAGTCTCGCCCTAGCGGGATACACAGATACGCAGTATTTT	CASSLALAGYTDTQYF
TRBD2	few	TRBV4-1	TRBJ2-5	TGCGCCAGCAGCCGGGGACTAGCGGGGGGGACCCAGTACTTC	CASSRGLAGGTQYF
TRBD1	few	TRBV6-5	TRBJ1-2	TGTGCCAGCACGGACAGGGGGCTGGGGTATGGCTACACCTTC	CASTDRGLGYGYTF
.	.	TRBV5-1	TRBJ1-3	TGCGCCAGCGGCTCTGACGGAAACACCATATATTTT	CASGSDGNTIYF
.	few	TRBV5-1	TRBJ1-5	TGCGCCAGCAGCAATCCAGGGCAGCCCCAGCATTTT	CASSNPGQPQHF
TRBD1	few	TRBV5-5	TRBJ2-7	TGTGCCAGCAGCTTCCGCCGGGACAGCCTCTACGAGCAGTACTTC	CASSFRRDSLYEQYF
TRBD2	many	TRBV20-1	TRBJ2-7	TGCAGTGCTAGTAAAGCGGGAGTCGACTACGAGCAGTACTTC	CSASKAGVDYEQYF
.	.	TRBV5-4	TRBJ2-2	TGTGCCAGCAGCCCAGGGGCTGTGAACACCGGGGAGCTGTTTTTT	CASSPGAVNTGELFF
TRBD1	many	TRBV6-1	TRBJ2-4	TGTGCCAGCACCAGGGACAGCAAAAACATTCAGTACTTC	CASTRDSKNIQYF
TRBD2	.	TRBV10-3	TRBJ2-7	TGTGCCATCGCTCAAGCGGGGAGCTCCTACGAGCAGTACTTC	CAIAQAGSSYEQYF
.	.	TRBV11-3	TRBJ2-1	TGTGCCAGCAGCTTAACGCTTGTGGGGGAGCAGTTCTTC	CASSLTLVGEQFF
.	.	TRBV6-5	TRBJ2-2	TGTGCTAGTGTTAATCGAGGCGGGGAGCTGTTTTTT	CASVNRGGELFF
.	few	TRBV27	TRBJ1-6	TGTGCCAGCAGTTTATCGAGGGGCATTAATTCACCCCTCCACTTT	CASSLSRGINSPLHF
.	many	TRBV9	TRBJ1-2	TGTGCCAGCAGCGCCCCCGAAATCCTCACCTTC	CASSAPEILTF
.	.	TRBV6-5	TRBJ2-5	TGTGCCAGCAGACCTCAGCGGGGAGGGGGAGAGACCCAGTACTTC	CASRPQRGGGETQYF
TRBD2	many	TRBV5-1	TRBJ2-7	TGCGCCAGCAGCCCGGGACTAGCGGGAGGTCAATCCTACGAGCAGTACTTC	CASSPGLAGGQSYEQYF
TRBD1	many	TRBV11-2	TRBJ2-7	TGTGCCAGCAGCCGGACAGGGGGCGACTCCTACGAGCAGTACTTC	CASSRTGGDSYEQYF